The clone carrying this T cell receptor (beta chain) has a handful of counts. Its matching antigen is unknown. Germline V gene sequence: CDR1 MNHEY, CDR2 SVGEGT. The CDR3 extends over 15 amino acids. The J segment lost 4 bases and the V segment lost 7 bases, leaving 7 bases of the junction unmatched. From the 5' RACE reads, TCRdb called clonotypes with MiXCR, one entry per CDR3 protein. This table has about 50,000 distinct CDR3 sequences, more than 15% appearing once. Study-wide findings and caveats: Tumor Tregs overlapped most with tumor, then blood, naive CD4+ cells. The TCR gene usage of tumor memory CD4+ T cells clustered together with blood and lymph node memory CD4+ cells and with lymph node naive CD4+ cells.

This sequence joins TRBV6-2 or TRBV6-3 and TRBJ2-7, with 13 bases matching TRBD2. The sequence was collected from a female donor with breast cancer. Sequencing used naive CD4+ T cells sorted from blood. Sample subset: naive CD4+ T cells, CD4+CD45RA+CD25-. CDR3 sequence reads: CASTSRTSGRYEQYF. The CDR3 DNA reads as TGTGCCAGCACCTCGAGGACTAGCGGGAGATACGAGCAGTACTTC.